The T cell receptor beta chain described here comes from a study of T cells in Graves' hyperthyroidism and ophthalmopathy. TCR beta CDR3 regions were amplified from RNA. The HTBI primer set was used in a first-round RT-PCR of the TCR CDR3. MiXCR, run by TCRdb on the multiplex PCR reads, gives a single entry per CDR3 protein. The sample shows about 320,000 distinct CDR3 sequences, roughly 15% of them seen only once. With 5 bases clipped from V and 5 bases from J, the junction kept 5 bases outside the gene matches. Per the germline V gene, CDR1 is PRHDT and CDR2 is FYEKMQ (reference sequence). This CDR3 has 14 amino acids.

The chain employs TRBV13 and TRBJ2-4; TRBD1 matches 8 bases. Sequencing was done on a sample of blood. The receptor comes from a man aged 25 to 40 with Graves' hyperthyroidism. CDR3: CASSQQGGENIQYF. CDR3 nucleotide sequence: TGTGCCAGCAGCCAACAGGGGGGCGAAAACATTCAGTACTTC.